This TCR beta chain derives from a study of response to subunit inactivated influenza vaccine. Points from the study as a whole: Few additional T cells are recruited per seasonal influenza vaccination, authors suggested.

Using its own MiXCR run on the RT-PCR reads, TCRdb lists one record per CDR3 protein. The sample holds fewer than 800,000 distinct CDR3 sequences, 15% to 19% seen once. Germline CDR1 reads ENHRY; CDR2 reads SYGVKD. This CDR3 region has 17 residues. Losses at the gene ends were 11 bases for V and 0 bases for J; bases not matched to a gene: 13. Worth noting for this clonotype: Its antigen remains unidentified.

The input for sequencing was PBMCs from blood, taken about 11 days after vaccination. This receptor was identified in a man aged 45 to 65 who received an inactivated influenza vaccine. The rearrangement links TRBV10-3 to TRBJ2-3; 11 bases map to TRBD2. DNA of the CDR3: TGTGCCGGGGGGGCTAGCGGGGGGAACCCTAGCACAGATACGCAGTATTTT. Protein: CAGGASGGNPSTDTQYF.